The entry that follows covers one T cell receptor (beta chain) sequence. Its matching antigen is unknown. This record belongs to a study of shared clonotypes between healthy human individuals. Findings and caveats of the study: Among donors, the sharing of clonotypes was expected to be influenced by sequencing depth.

Naive CD8 cells were CD45RO-negative, positively selected for CCR7, excluding terminally differentiated effector memory CD45RA+ cells. The data were produced by immunoSEQ multiplex PCR, yet TCRdb's version contains in-frame clones alone and is incomplete. This sample has about 2.2 million clones, with just over 90% found just once. The CDR3 is 18 amino acids. V was clipped by 5 bases and J by 0 bases; unmatched bases: 14. The germline CDR1 and CDR2 sequences are SQVTM and ANQGSEA. This clonotype was sampled from a man younger than 35 in good health. Some clones in this sample may be carry-over from other donors' samples. The rearrangement joins TRBV29-1 to TRBJ2-7; 12 nucleotides align to TRBD2. Sequences were obtained from naive CD8+ T cells from PBMCs. The CDR3 loop reads CSVSPGLAGKKSSYEQYF. CDR3 in DNA: TGCAGCGTTTCTCCGGGACTAGCGGGCAAAAAGAGCTCCTACGAGCAGTACTTC.